This T cell receptor beta chain was observed in a study of blood T cells in healthy people across ages. This clonotype was counted only a few times. This CDR3 region has 15 residues. In germline, CDR1 is SGHDN, CDR2 FVKESK. Trimming took off 5 bases at V and 2 bases at J, with 14 bases between the two ends. The use of a sample-barcoded 5' primer and a J-beta primer mix characterized a second PCR of roughly 6 to 11 cycles. TCRdb re-called the 5' RACE reads through MiXCR, storing one row per CDR3 protein. The repertoire has 600,000 to 850,000 distinct CDR3 sequences, around a quarter of them found once; the top ten carry roughly a tenth. In addition, the sample was reused for a study of T cells of mothers and their children.

The origin of this receptor is a boy aged 5-17 years in good health. This chain uses TRBV14 with TRBJ2-3, with D perhaps matching TRBD2 (7 bases). The sequenced sample consisted of blood. The CDR3, as DNA: TGTGCCAGCAGCTCCGGGGGGCTTAACACAGATACGCAGTATTTT. Its protein product is CASSSGGLNTDTQYF.